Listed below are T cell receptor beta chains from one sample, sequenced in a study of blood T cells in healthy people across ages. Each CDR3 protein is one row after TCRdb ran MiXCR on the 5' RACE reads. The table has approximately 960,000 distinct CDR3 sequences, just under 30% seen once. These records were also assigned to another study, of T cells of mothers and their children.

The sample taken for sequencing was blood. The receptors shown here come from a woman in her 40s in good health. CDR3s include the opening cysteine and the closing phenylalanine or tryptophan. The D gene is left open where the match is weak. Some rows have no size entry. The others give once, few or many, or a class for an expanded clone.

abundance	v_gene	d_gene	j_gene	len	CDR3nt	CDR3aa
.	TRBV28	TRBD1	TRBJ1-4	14	TGTGCCAGCAGTCGGGGACAGGGATTTCCAAAACTGTTTTTT	CASSRGQGFPKLFF
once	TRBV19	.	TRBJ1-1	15	TGTGCCAGTAGTATCCCCCGATGGGGAAACACTGAAGCTTTCTTT	CASSIPRWGNTEAFF
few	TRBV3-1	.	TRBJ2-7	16	TGTGCCAGCAGCCAAGATGGGAGGACAGGCGTCTACGAGCAGTACTTC	CASSQDGRTGVYEQYF
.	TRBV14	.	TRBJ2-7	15	TGTGCCAGCAGCCAAGGGCCAGGGGACTCCTACGAGCAGTACTTC	CASSQGPGDSYEQYF
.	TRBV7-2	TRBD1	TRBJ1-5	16	TGTGCCAGCGGGCCGGGACAGGGCTCCCTAAATCGGCCCCAGCATTTT	CASGPGQGSLNRPQHF
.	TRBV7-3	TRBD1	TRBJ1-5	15	TGTGCCAGCAGCGTGGGACAGGGGCTGGGTCAGCCCCAGCATTTT	CASSVGQGLGQPQHF
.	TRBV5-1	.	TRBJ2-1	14	TGCGCCAGCAGCTGGGCCTCCGAGGGTGATGAGCAGTTCTTC	CASSWASEGDEQFF
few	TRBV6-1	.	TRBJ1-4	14	TGTGCCAGCAGTGAAGGCTGGGGTAATGAAAAACTGTTTTTT	CASSEGWGNEKLFF
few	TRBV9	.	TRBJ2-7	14	TGTGCCAGCAGCTCCTCCTTTGACTCCTACGAGCAGTACTTC	CASSSSFDSYEQYF
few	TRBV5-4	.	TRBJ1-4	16	TGTGCCAGCGGGCCGGGCGGAGCCCCAACTAATGAAAAACTGTTTTTT	CASGPGGAPTNEKLFF